The 10 T cell receptor beta chains below were found in one sample sequenced in a study of technical replicates of blood from several donors. Some clones are missing from TCRdb's copy, which holds only in-frame ones; the method was immunoSEQ multiplex PCR. This table holds about 94,000 clones, more than 90% found once. Input material: T cells isolated from PBMCs. The receptors here all came from a human donor in good health.

V usage is TRBV14 and J usage is TRBJ1-3; D is perhaps TRBD1 (5 bases). The germline V and J ends were trimmed by 5 bases and 0 bases, with 26 bases remaining between them. This CDR3 comprises 20 residues. Looked up from germline, CDR1 is SGHDN and CDR2 is FVKESK. The DNA for the CDR3 is TGTGCCAGCAGCGGGAGGTGGGGGACTGCCAGACCGGACTCTGGAAACACCATATATTTT. It codes for CASSGRWGTARPDSGNTIYF.

The rearrangement joins TRBV11-2 to TRBJ1-1; possible D gene TRBD1, 6 bases. CDR1 and CDR2 from the germline V gene are SGHAT and FQNNGV. The V end lost 5 bases, the J end lost 3 bases, and 16 bases lay between the germline ends. The CDR3 runs to 15 residues. CDR3 in amino acids: CASSRWDIGYTEAFF. Written as DNA, the CDR3 is TGTGCCAGCAGCCGATGGGACATCGGATACACTGAAGCTTTCTTT.

This sequence joins TRBV11-1 and TRBJ2-7; 7 bases fit TRBD1. This CDR3 spans 14 amino acids. V lost 4 bases to trimming and J lost 2 bases; unmatched junction nucleotides: 5. CDR1 and CDR2 from the germline V gene are SGHAT and FQDESV (reference sequence). CDR3 amino acids: CASSSGQSPYEQYF. Here the CDR3 DNA reads TGTGCCAGCAGCTCGGGACAGTCCCCCTACGAGCAGTACTTC.

The chain carries TRBV14 and TRBJ2-7; 7 nucleotides line up with TRBD1. CDR3 length: 13 amino acids. The junction had 4 bases not matched to a gene; V was cut back by 4 bases and J by 4 bases. Germline values: CDR1 SGHDN, CDR2 FVKESK. This chain's CDR3 is CASSRGQEYEQYF. DNA for the CDR3: TGTGCCAGCAGCCGCGGACAGGAATACGAGCAGTACTTC.

As DNA, the CDR3 is TGTGCCAGCAGCCGAAGGACTAGCGGGAGTAACGAGCAGTACTTC. The encoded protein is CASSRRTSGSNEQYF. The rearrangement joins TRBV2 to TRBJ2-7, with 13 nucleotides matching TRBD2. Germline trimming cut 6 bases from V and 5 bases from J; bases unmatched to any gene: 7. Germline-derived CDR1 and CDR2 are SNHLY and FYNNEI. This CDR3 is built from 15 residues.

This clone has a handful of counts. The chain couples TRBV16 to TRBJ1-2; D not resolved. Germline V CDR1 and CDR2: KGHSY, FQNENV. V was cut by 2 bases and J by 5 bases, with 9 bases left in between. This CDR3 spans 13 amino acids. This chain's CDR3 is CASSQGREYGYTF. In DNA, the CDR3 is TGTGCCAGCAGCCAAGGACGGGAATATGGCTACACCTTC.

The J gene is TRBJ2-7, the V gene TRBV28, with D maybe TRBD1 (5 bases). The V gene's germline CDR1 is MDHEN and CDR2 SYDVKM. The V end lost 6 bases, the J end lost 3 bases, and 15 bases lay between the germline ends. The length of the CDR3 is 14 residues. The CDR3 region has the DNA TGTGCCAGCAGCACACCCCTCGACAGCTACGAGCAGTACTTC. As protein: CASSTPLDSYEQYF.

The V call is TRBV29-1, the J call TRBJ1-2; possible D gene TRBD1, 6 bases. The germline gives CDR1 SQVTM, CDR2 ANQGSEA. The CDR3 length is 13 residues. V gave up 7 bases and J gave up 7 bases, with 19 bases separating them. The CDR3 DNA reads TGCAGCGGTGTTAGGGGGGCGGGAGGTGGCTACACCTTC. This gives the protein CSGVRGAGGGYTF.

The V gene is TRBV19, the J gene TRBJ2-7; D is possibly TRBD2 (7 bases). The CDR3 sequence is 15 residues long. Germline values: CDR1 LNHDA, CDR2 SQIVND (reference sequence). V was clipped by 6 bases and J by 3 bases, with 18 bases between them. DNA for the CDR3: TGTGCCAGTAGCCCCGGGGGAGGGGGTGGCTACGAGCAGTACTTC. Protein: CASSPGGGGGYEQYF. Full variable domain (missing parts from reference TRBV19 and TRBJ2-7): DGGITQSPKYLFRKEGQNVTLSCEQNLNHDAMYWYRQDPGQGLRLIYYSQIVNDFQKGDIAEGYSVSREKKESFPLTVTSAQKNPTAFYLCASSPGGGGGYEQYFGPGTRLTVT.

This clone was detected once. This chain links TRBV7-2 with TRBJ2-2, with a possible D match to TRBD2 (8 bases). This CDR3 has 15 residues. Per germline, CDR1 SGHTA and CDR2 FQGNSA. The V end was cut by 5 bases, the J end by 4 bases, with 14 bases between. The chain's CDR3 is CASSDSGTVTGELFF. The CDR3 DNA follows: TGTGCCAGCAGCGATAGCGGGACAGTCACCGGGGAGCTGTTTTTT.